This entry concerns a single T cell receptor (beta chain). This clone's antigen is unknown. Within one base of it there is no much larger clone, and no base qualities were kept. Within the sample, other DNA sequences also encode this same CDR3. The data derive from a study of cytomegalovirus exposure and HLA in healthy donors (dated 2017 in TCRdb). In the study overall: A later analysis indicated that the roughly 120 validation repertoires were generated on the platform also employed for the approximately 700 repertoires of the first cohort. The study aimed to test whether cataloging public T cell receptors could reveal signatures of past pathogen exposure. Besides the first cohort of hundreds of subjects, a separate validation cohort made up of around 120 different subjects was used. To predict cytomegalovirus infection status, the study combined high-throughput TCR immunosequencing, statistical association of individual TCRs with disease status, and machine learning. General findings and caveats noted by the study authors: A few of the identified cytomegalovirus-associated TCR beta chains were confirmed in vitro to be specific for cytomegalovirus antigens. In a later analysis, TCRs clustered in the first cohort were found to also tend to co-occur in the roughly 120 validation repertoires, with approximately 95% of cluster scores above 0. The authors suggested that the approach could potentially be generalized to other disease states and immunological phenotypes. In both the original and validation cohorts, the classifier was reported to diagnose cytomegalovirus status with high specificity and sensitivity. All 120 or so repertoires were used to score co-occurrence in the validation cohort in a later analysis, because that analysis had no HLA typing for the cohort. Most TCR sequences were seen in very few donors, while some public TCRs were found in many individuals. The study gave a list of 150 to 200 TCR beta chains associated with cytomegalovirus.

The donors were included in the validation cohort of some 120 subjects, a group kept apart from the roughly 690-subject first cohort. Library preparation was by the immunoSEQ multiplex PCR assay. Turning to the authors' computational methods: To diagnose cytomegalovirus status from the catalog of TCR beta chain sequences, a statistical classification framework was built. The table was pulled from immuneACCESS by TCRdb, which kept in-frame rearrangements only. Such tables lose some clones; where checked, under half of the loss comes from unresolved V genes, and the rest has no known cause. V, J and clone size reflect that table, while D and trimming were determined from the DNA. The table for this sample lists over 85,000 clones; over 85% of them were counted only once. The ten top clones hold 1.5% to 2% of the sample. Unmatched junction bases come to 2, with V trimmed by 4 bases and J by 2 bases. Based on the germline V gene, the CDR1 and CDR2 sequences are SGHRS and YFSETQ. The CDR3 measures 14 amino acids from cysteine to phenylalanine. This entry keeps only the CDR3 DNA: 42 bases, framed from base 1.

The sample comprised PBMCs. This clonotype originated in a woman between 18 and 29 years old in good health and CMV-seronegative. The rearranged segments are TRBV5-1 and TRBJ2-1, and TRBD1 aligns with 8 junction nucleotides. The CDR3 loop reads CASSLDRAYNEQFF. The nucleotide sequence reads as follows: TGCGCCAGCAGCCTGGACAGGGCCTACAATGAGCAGTTCTTC.